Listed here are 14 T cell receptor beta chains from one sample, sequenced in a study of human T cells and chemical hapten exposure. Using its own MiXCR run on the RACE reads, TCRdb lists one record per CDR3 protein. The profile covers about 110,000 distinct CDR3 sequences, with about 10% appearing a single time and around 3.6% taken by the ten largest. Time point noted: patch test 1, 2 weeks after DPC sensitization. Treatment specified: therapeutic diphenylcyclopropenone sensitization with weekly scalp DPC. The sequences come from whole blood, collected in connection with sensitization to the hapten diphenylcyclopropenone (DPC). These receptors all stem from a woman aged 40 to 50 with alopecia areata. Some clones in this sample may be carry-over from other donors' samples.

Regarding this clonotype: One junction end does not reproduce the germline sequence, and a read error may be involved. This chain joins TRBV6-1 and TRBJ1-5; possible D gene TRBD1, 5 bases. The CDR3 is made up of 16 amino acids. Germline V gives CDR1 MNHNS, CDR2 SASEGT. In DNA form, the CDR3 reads TGTTCCAGCAGTGAATCTGGCAGGGCCTTGGGGGGACCCCAGCATTTT. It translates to CSSSESGRALGGPQHF.

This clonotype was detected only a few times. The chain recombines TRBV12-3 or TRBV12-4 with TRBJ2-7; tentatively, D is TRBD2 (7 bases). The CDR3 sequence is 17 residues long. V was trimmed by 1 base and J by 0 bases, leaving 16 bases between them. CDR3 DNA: TGTGCCAGCAGTTTAGGTCCCGGGGGGCGGAGCTCCTACGAGCAGTACTTC. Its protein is CASSLGPGGRSSYEQYF.

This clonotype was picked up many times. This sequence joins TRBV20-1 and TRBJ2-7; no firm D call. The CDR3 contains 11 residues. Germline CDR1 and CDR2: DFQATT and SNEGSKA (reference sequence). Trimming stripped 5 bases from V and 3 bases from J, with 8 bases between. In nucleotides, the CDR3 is TGCAGTGCTCCGGACCTCTACGAGCAGTACTTC. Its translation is CSAPDLYEQYF.

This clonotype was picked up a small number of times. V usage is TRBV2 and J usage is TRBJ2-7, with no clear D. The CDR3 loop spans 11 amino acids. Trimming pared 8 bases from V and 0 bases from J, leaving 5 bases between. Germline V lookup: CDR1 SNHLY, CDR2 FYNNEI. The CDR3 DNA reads TGTGCCAGCCGTAGCTCCTACGAGCAGTACTTC. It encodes CASRSSYEQYF.

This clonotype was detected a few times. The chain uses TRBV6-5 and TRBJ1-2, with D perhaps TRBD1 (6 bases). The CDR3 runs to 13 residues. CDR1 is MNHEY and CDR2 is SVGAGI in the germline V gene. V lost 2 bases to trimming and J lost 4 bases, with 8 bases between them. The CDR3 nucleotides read TGTGCCAGCAGTTACGGGGGCTCCTATGGCTACACCTTC. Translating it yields CASSYGGSYGYTF.

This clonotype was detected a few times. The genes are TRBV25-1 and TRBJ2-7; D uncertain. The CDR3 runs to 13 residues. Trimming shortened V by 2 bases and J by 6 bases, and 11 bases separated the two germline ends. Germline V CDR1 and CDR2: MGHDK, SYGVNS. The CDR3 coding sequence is TGTGCCAGCAGTGAAGGGTACGCCTCCGAGCAGTACTTC. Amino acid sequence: CASSEGYASEQYF.

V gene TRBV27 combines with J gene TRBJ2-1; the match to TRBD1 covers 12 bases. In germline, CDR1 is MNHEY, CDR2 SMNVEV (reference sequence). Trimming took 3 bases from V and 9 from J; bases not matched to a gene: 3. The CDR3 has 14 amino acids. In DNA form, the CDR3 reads TGTGCCAGCAGTTTCGGGACAGGGGGCATTGAGCAGTTCTTC. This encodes CASSFGTGGIEQFF.

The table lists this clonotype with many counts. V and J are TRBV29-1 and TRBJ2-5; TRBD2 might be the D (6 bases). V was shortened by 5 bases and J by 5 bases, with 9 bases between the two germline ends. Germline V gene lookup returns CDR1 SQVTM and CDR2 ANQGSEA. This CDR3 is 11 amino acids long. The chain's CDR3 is CSVRSGETQYF. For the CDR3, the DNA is TGCAGCGTTCGGAGCGGGGAGACCCAGTACTTC.

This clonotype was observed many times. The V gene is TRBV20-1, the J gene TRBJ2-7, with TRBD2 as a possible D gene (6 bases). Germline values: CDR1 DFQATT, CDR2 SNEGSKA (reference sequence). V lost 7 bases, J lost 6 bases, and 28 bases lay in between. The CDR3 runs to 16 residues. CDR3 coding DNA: TGCAGTGTCTCCCTACCCCCGGGACTTATTCCACCCGAGCAGTACTTC. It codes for CSVSLPPGLIPPEQYF.

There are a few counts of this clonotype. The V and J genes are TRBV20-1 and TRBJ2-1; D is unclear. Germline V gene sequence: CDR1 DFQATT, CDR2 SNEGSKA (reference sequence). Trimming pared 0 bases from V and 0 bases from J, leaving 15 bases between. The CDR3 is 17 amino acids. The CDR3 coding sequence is TGCAGTGCTAGAGATCCCGGGCGCGCCGCCTCCTACAATGAGCAGTTCTTC. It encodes CSARDPGRAASYNEQFF.

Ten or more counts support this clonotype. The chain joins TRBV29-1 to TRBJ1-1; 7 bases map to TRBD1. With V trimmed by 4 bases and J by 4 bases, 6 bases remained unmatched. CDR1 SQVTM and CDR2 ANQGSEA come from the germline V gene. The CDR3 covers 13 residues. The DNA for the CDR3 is TGCAGCGTTGGACAGGGAATAGCCACTGAAGCTTTCTTT. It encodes CSVGQGIATEAFF.

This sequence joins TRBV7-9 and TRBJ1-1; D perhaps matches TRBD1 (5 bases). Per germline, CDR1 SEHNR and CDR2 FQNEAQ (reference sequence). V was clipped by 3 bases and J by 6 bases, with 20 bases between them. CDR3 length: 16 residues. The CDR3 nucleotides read TGTGCCAGCAGCTTCGACAGCATCTTGGGGTCACCTGAAGCTTTCTTT. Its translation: CASSFDSILGSPEAFF.

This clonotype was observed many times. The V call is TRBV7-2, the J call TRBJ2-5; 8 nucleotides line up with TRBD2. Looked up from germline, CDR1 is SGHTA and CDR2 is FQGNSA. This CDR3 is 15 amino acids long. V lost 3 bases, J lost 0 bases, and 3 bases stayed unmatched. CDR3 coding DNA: TGTGCCAGCAGCTTCAGCGGGAGAAACCAAGAGACCCAGTACTTC. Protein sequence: CASSFSGRNQETQYF.

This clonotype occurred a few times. The CDR3 DNA follows: TGTGCCAGCAGTTTATCTTCGGTGCCGAACACTGAAGCTTTCTTT. Amino acid sequence: CASSLSSVPNTEAFF. The chain employs TRBV27 and TRBJ1-1; D ambiguous. V was clipped by 0 bases and J by 1 base, with 9 bases between them. Germline-derived CDR1 and CDR2 are MNHEY and SMNVEV (reference sequence). The CDR3 is made up of 15 amino acids.